The 20 T cell receptor beta chains below come from one sample, sequenced in a study of OX40 agonist ivuxolimab in advanced cancers. This table comes from immunoSEQ multiplex PCR, and its TCRdb copy is limited to in-frame clones, with some not included. The repertoire holds tens of thousands of clones, with approximately 81% as singletons. The sample here was CD4+ or CD8+ T cells sorted from blood, taken in a trial of the OX40 agonist ivuxolimab. The receptors shown here come from an adult with an advanced solid tumor such as melanoma, head and neck, liver or kidney cancer.

Comments on this clone: It may be a read error: a sequence one base away is much more abundant. This chain uses TRBV6-1 with TRBJ2-7; 7 positions match TRBD2. Unmatched junction bases numbered 4, after V lost 6 bases and J lost 2 bases. The CDR3 has 13 residues. Germline V lookup: CDR1 MNHNS, CDR2 SASEGT. The CDR3 DNA reads as TGTGCCAGCAGACTAGCGCGGGCCTACGAGCAGTACTTC. Its protein product is CASRLARAYEQYF.

The V and J genes are TRBV19 and TRBJ1-1, with 7 bases lining up with TRBD1. The CDR3 runs to 13 residues. J lost 6 bases, V lost 5 bases, and 6 bases had no gene match. Germline lookup yields CDR1 LNHDA and CDR2 SQIVND (reference sequence). The chain's CDR3 is CASSPTGVAEAFF. The CDR3, as DNA: TGTGCCAGTAGTCCTACAGGGGTTGCTGAAGCTTTCTTT.

The rearrangement uses TRBV5-1 and TRBJ2-1, with TRBD1 identical over 8 bases. J gave up 7 bases and V 1 base, and 7 bases lay outside the gene matches. The CDR3 has 15 residues. The germline V gene has CDR1 SGHRS and CDR2 YFSETQ. CDR3: CASSLYQGAGNEQFF. The CDR3 coding sequence is TGCGCCAGCAGCTTGTACCAGGGGGCGGGTAATGAGCAGTTCTTC.

The chain combines TRBV11-2 with TRBJ1-1; D unresolved. The germline gives CDR1 SGHAT, CDR2 FQNNGV. The CDR3 extends over 12 amino acids. V lost 3 bases and J lost 3, with 5 bases in between. As DNA, the CDR3 is TGTGCCAGCAGCTTGAGGGACACTGAAGCTTTCTTT. It encodes CASSLRDTEAFF.

This chain joins TRBV5-1 and TRBJ2-2; no reliable D call. V gave up 0 bases and J gave up 0 bases, with 6 bases separating them. Germline CDR1 and CDR2: SGHRS and YFSETQ. This CDR3 region has 15 residues. The DNA for the CDR3 is TGCGCCAGCAGCTTGGGGCTGTCGAACACCGGGGAGCTGTTTTTT. The encoded protein is CASSLGLSNTGELFF.

The chain employs TRBV5-1 and TRBJ2-5, with D perhaps TRBD2 (7 bases). The CDR3 covers 14 residues. Germline CDR1 and CDR2: SGHRS and YFSETQ. Between the trimmed V and J ends, which lost 4 bases and 4 bases, there was a span of 14 bases. This CDR3 reads CASSGSGGRETQYF. The DNA of the CDR3 is TGCGCCAGCAGCGGGTCGGGGGGCCGAGAGACCCAGTACTTC.

The chain employs TRBV9 and TRBJ1-2; no reliable D call. The V and J ends lost 4 bases and 8 bases respectively, with 12 bases between them. CDR3 length: 12 amino acids. Germline V gene data show CDR1 as SGDLS and CDR2 as YYNGEE. The CDR3 DNA sequence: TGTGCCAGCAGCCCACTTTCTCGGGGCTACACCTTC. This codes for CASSPLSRGYTF. Complete variable domain (other parts from reference TRBV9 and TRBJ1-2): DSGVTQTPKHLITATGQRVTLRCSPRSGDLSVYWYQQSLDQGLQFLIQYYNGEERAKGNILERFSAQQFPDLHSELNLSSLELGDSALYFCASSPLSRGYTFGSGTRLTVV.

The chain has TRBV7-9 and TRBJ2-1, with 10 bases matching TRBD2. The V and J ends lost 5 bases and 4 bases, in that order; junction bases with no gene match: 8. This CDR3 is 16 amino acids long. Germline V lookup: CDR1 SEHNR, CDR2 FQNEAQ (reference sequence). The CDR3 sequence: CASSPPGLAAYNEQFF. As DNA, the CDR3 is TGTGCCAGCAGCCCCCCCGGACTAGCGGCATACAATGAGCAGTTCTTC.

The V and J genes are TRBV14 and TRBJ2-1, with 14 bases identical to TRBD2. Per germline, CDR1 SGHDN and CDR2 FVKESK. CDR3 length: 18 residues. The V gene end was trimmed by 0 bases and the J gene end by 4 bases; junction bases not matched to a gene: 5. The CDR3 DNA reads as TGTGCCAGCAGCCAAGAAAAGGGACTAGCGGGAGAGTACAATGAGCAGTTCTTC. Protein sequence: CASSQEKGLAGEYNEQFF.

The chain employs TRBV5-1 and TRBJ2-7, with 13 bases lining up with TRBD2. The CDR3 loop spans 14 amino acids. The ends lost 4 bases at V and 6 bases at J; junction bases unmatched: 4. CDR1 SGHRS and CDR2 YFSETQ come from the germline V gene. The CDR3 region is CASSTGLAGVEQYF. CDR3 DNA: TGCGCCAGCAGCACCGGACTAGCGGGAGTCGAGCAGTACTTC.

The chain is built from TRBV27 and TRBJ2-6, with unresolved D. V was trimmed by 2 bases and J by 0 bases, leaving 17 bases between them. CDR3 size: 19 residues. Germline loops: CDR1 MNHEY, CDR2 SMNVEV (reference sequence). CDR3 protein: CASSLLGRHTFSGANVLTF. The CDR3 DNA sequence: TGTGCCAGCAGTTTACTGGGCAGGCATACTTTCTCTGGGGCCAACGTCCTGACTTTC.

V gene TRBV5-1 combines with J gene TRBJ1-2; 8 positions agree with TRBD1. V gave up 1 base and J gave up 6 bases; unmatched junction bases: 5. This CDR3 comprises 14 residues. Germline assignment: CDR1 SGHRS and CDR2 YFSETQ. CDR3 DNA sequence: TGCGCCAGCAGCTTGCAGGGGGCGGGGGATGGCTACACCTTC. This translates into CASSLQGAGDGYTF.

In DNA form, the CDR3 reads TGTGCCAGCAGCCCCCGGGGGGCAGGTAATGAAAAACTGTTTTTT. Its translation: CASSPRGAGNEKLFF. V and J are TRBV7-2 and TRBJ1-4; D might be TRBD1 (6 bases). Germline assignment: CDR1 SGHTA and CDR2 FQGNSA. Trimming stripped 5 bases from V and 4 bases from J, with 14 bases between. The CDR3 consists of 15 residues.

The V and J genes are TRBV2 and TRBJ2-3, with TRBD2 identical over 9 bases. The V gene end was trimmed by 7 bases and the J gene end by 2 bases; junction bases not matched to a gene: 4. Germline V gene data show CDR1 as SNHLY and CDR2 as FYNNEI. The CDR3 has 14 residues. The chain's CDR3 is CASKGLANTDTQYF. The CDR3 DNA reads TGTGCCAGCAAGGGACTAGCTAACACAGATACGCAGTATTTT.

The chain links TRBV7-2 to TRBJ1-1; maybe TRBD1 (5 bases). V dropped 3 bases and J dropped 1 base, with 12 bases sitting between them. Germline loops: CDR1 SGHTA, CDR2 FQGNSA. The CDR3 runs 15 residues. DNA of the CDR3: TGTGCCAGCAGCTTCGGCAGGGCCAAGAACACTGAAGCTTTCTTT. It codes for CASSFGRAKNTEAFF.

The chain couples TRBV19 to TRBJ1-2; D remains ambiguous. Deletions cut 7 bases from V and 5 bases from J, with 20 bases between. CDR1 is LNHDA and CDR2 is SQIVND in the germline V gene (reference sequence). The CDR3 is 15 amino acids. The DNA of the CDR3 is TGTGCCAGTACTTCTGGTTTATCTTGGCAATATGGCTACACCTTC. This codes for CASTSGLSWQYGYTF. Looking up the rest from reference TRBV19 and TRBJ1-2 gives the full variable domain: DGGITQSPKYLFRKEGQNVTLSCEQNLNHDAMYWYRQDPGQGLRLIYYSQIVNDFQKGDIAEGYSVSREKKESFPLTVTSAQKNPTAFYLCASTSGLSWQYGYTFGSGTRLTVV.

This sequence joins TRBV5-1 and TRBJ2-1; 7 nucleotides align to TRBD2. Germline CDR1 is SGHRS and CDR2 is YFSETQ. The junction had 9 bases not matched to a gene; V was cut back by 4 bases and J by 5 bases. The CDR3 runs to 15 residues. The CDR3 spells CASSPTSDGNNEQFF. Written as DNA, the CDR3 is TGCGCCAGCAGCCCTACTAGCGACGGGAACAATGAGCAGTTCTTC.

This clone was recorded once. V usage is TRBV2 and J usage is TRBJ2-3; TRBD1 aligns across 9 bases. Germline V CDR1 and CDR2: SNHLY, FYNNEI. V lost 4 bases to trimming and J lost 4 bases; unmatched junction nucleotides: 9. The CDR3 totals 16 residues. The CDR3, as DNA: TGTGCCAGCAGTGGTCCGGGACAGGGTGGGGCAGATACGCAGTATTTT. It encodes CASSGPGQGGADTQYF.

The rearrangement uses TRBV7-9 and TRBJ2-7; D not resolved. The CDR3 has 14 residues. V lost 5 bases, J lost 0 bases, and 11 bases lay in between. Germline V lookup: CDR1 SEHNR, CDR2 FQNEAQ (reference sequence). The DNA for the CDR3 is TGTGCCAGCAGCCCGACACCCGCCTCCTACGAGCAGTACTTC. Amino acids: CASSPTPASYEQYF.

This clone was counted a few times. The rearrangement joins TRBV11-1 to TRBJ1-1; D uncertain. The V end lost 2 bases, the J end lost 0 bases, and 4 bases lay between the germline ends. CDR1 SGHAT and CDR2 FQDESV come from the germline V gene (reference sequence). The CDR3 sequence is 13 residues long. CDR3 residues: CASSLTLNTEAFF. CDR3 in DNA: TGTGCCAGCAGCTTAACCCTGAACACTGAAGCTTTCTTT.